This T cell receptor beta chain was captured by sequencing in a study of blood T cells in healthy people across ages. A note on this clonotype: The germline gene is not matched at one end of the junction; a read error may be the cause.

For the second PCR, which ran for roughly 7 to 11 cycles, a sample-barcoded 5' primer and a J-beta primer mix were used. TCRdb processed the 5' RACE reads anew with MiXCR; each CDR3 protein has one entry. This table has 700,000 to 800,000 distinct CDR3 sequences, 43% appearing once. The CDR3 extends over 12 amino acids. CDR1 is SGHRS and CDR2 is YFSETQ in the germline V gene. This sequence originates from a woman in her fifties or sixties in good health. V gene TRBV5-1 combines with J gene TRBJ2-1; D gene uncertain. Sequenced sample: blood. The CDR3 DNA is TGCGCCGGCAGCTTCGGCAGGCATGAGCAGTTCTTC. It specifies CAGSFGRHEQFF.